The clone carrying this TCR beta chain was observed at least ten times. These data come from a study of T-cell memory formation after mild COVID-19. CDR1 is SGHNT and CDR2 is YYREEE in the germline V gene (reference sequence). The CDR3 covers 13 residues. V was cut by 3 bases and J by 3 bases, with 10 bases left in between. One entry per CDR3 protein results from TCRdb running MiXCR on the 5' RACE reads. The sample consists of fewer than 300,000 distinct CDR3 sequences, approximately 15% of them appearing once. This receptor was taken from a young man who had mild COVID-19 (a few samples of this study predate the infection). Cell type and time point are not known. Sample: PBMCs or a T cell subset sorted from them (not recorded which). This chain joins TRBV5-4 and TRBJ2-7; D gene ambiguous. The chain's CDR3 is CASSSEASYEQYV. DNA of the CDR3: TGTGCCAGCAGCTCTGAGGCTAGCTACGAGCAGTACGTC.